This TCR beta chain was observed in a study of T cell responses to AZD1222 COVID-19 vaccine. Data came from immunoSEQ multiplex PCR; TCRdb stores just in-frame clones and leaves some out. The sample has about 40,000 clones, over 75% seen once. This clone has a handful of counts. The sequence was collected from an adult who received the MenACWY meningococcal vaccine as a control. Sequencing was performed on peripheral blood, taken 28 days after the second dose of the MenACWY control vaccine.

As DNA, the CDR3 is TGCGCCAGCAGCCAACCTGGACAGGGAGGAGAAAAACTGTTTTTT. Encoded protein: CASSQPGQGGEKLFF. The chain combines TRBV4-1 with TRBJ1-4; 8 bases align to TRBD1. Germline assignment: CDR1 MGHRA and CDR2 YSYEKL. V shed 2 bases and J 8 bases; nucleotides not matched to a gene: 7. CDR3 length equals 15 residues.